This is a list of T cell receptor beta chains from one sample in a study of T cell responses to AZD1222 COVID-19 vaccine. The data were produced by immunoSEQ multiplex PCR, yet TCRdb's version contains in-frame clones alone and is incomplete. The sample shows roughly 80,000 clones, less than 95% of them seen only once. The material was peripheral blood, obtained 28 days after the second AZD1222 dose. The receptors come from an adult who received the AZD1222 COVID-19 vaccine. The CDR3 runs from the conserved cysteine through the conserved F or W. Fields, in order: V gene, clone size, J gene, D gene, CDR3 DNA, CDR3 protein. The D gene is left open where the match is weak. Only part of the rows carry a size: once, few, many, or a class if the clone is expanded.

TRBV4-2	NA	TRBJ1-1	NA	TGTGCCAGCAGCACAGGAGGATGGAACACTGAAGCTTTCTTT	CASSTGGWNTEAFF
TRBV5-1	NA	TRBJ1-2	TRBD1	TGCGCCAGCAGCTTGGCCGTGGACAGGGCTAATGGCTACACCTTC	CASSLAVDRANGYTF
TRBV11-3	NA	TRBJ2-1	NA	TGTGCCAGCAGCGCCCAGGGGGGGGTTGGGCGGAGAAACAATGAGCAGTTCTTC	CASSAQGGVGRRNNEQFF
TRBV5-4	once	TRBJ1-1	NA	TGTGCCAGCAGCTTGGGAGGGTCCGGGGAGGCTTTCTTT	CASSLGGSGEAFF
TRBV30	NA	TRBJ2-3	TRBD2	TGTGCCTGGAGTTGGGGGGAGGGCAGGGTAGATACGCAGTATTTT	CAWSWGEGRVDTQYF
TRBV7-2	NA	TRBJ2-3	TRBD2	TGTGCCAGCAGCTTTGGGGGGGGGAAGGATACGCAGTATTTT	CASSFGGGKDTQYF
TRBV7-9	NA	TRBJ1-2	NA	TGTGCCAGCAGCTTAGGCAACTATGGCTACACCTTC	CASSLGNYGYTF
TRBV5-4	NA	TRBJ2-2	TRBD2	TGTGCCAGCAGTCCCGGGACTACGGGTACCGGGGAGCTGTTTTTT	CASSPGTTGTGELFF
TRBV7-2	NA	TRBJ2-7	NA	TGTGCCAGCAGCCCATCGTACCTCTACGAGCAGTACTTC	CASSPSYLYEQYF
TRBV2	NA	TRBJ2-7	TRBD1	TGTGCCAGCAGTGGGGGACAGGGGTACTCCTACGAGCAGTACTTC	CASSGGQGYSYEQYF
TRBV18	NA	TRBJ2-7	TRBD2	TGTGCCAGCTCACCGGGACTAGCGGTTTCCTACGAGCAGTACTTC	CASSPGLAVSYEQYF
TRBV4-1	once	TRBJ2-7	NA	TGCGCCAGCAGCCAAGACGCGTCCAGTAGGCTCGAGCAGTACTTC	CASSQDASSRLEQYF
TRBV9	NA	TRBJ2-7	TRBD2	TGTGCCAGCAGCGTTAGCGGGAGCAGTAACTACGAGCAGTACTTC	CASSVSGSSNYEQYF
TRBV9	NA	TRBJ2-1	NA	TGTGCCAGCAGCGTAGGGACAGCCTACAATGAGCAGTTCTTC	CASSVGTAYNEQFF
TRBV7-3	NA	TRBJ2-7	NA	TGTGCCAGCAGCCCTCACCCCGGCTCCTACGAGCAGTACTTC	CASSPHPGSYEQYF
TRBV30	NA	TRBJ1-2	NA	TGTGCCTGGAGGTTTCAGGGTCCAGGATCTACGGGCTACACCTTC	CAWRFQGPGSTGYTF
TRBV4-2	NA	TRBJ1-5	TRBD1	TGTGCCAGCAGCCAGGCCGGACAGGGGGCCCGTCAGCCCCAGCATTTT	CASSQAGQGARQPQHF
TRBV11-2	NA	TRBJ2-7	NA	TGTGCCAGCAGCTTAGCTTACGCAACCTACGAGCAGTACTTC	CASSLAYATYEQYF
TRBV29-1	once	TRBJ2-7	NA	TGCAGCGTTGAGGAGGGGGTCTACGAGCAGTACTTC	CSVEEGVYEQYF
TRBV6-5	NA	TRBJ1-6	NA	TGTGCCAGCAGTCCATCAGTTGTCGGCTCACCCCTCCACTTT	CASSPSVVGSPLHF
TRBV11-1	NA	TRBJ1-6	NA	TGTGCCAGCAGCAGGGAACCTAATTCACCCCTCCACTTT	CASSREPNSPLHF
TRBV6-5	NA	TRBJ1-2	NA	TGTGCCAGCAGAATGACGGGTAACTATGGCTACACCTTC	CASRMTGNYGYTF
TRBV5-1	NA	TRBJ2-1	NA	TGCGCCAGCAGCCCGGGACCGTGGGGGCATGAGCAGTTCTTC	CASSPGPWGHEQFF
TRBV7-9	NA	TRBJ2-2	NA	TGTGCCAGCAGCCCCAGGGGTTCCTCCGGGGAGCTGTTTTTT	CASSPRGSSGELFF
TRBV6-5	NA	TRBJ1-2	NA	TGTGCCAGCACCCTCGGGGCAGGACATGGCTACACCTTC	CASTLGAGHGYTF
TRBV10-1	NA	TRBJ1-4	TRBD1	TGCGACATATGCTCCGGGACAGGGAATGAAAAACTGTTTTTT	CDICSGTGNEKLFF
TRBV7-9	NA	TRBJ2-2	NA	TGTGCCAGCAGCTCGGGGACGAACACCGGGGAGCTGTTTTTT	CASSSGTNTGELFF
TRBV21-1	NA	TRBJ2-2	NA	TGTGCCAGCAGCAAAGACAGGGTAAAGGTCGTACGCACCGGGGAGCTGTTTTTT	CASSKDRVKVVRTGELFF
TRBV23-1	NA	TRBJ2-7	NA	TGCGCCAGGGGGACAATGACACCCTACGAGCAGTACTTC	CARGTMTPYEQYF
TRBV5-4	once	TRBJ1-2	TRBD1	TGTGCCAGCAGCTTGGAGGCAGGGGGCGGGATTGGAGTGGGTGAAACCTTC	CASSLEAGGGIGVGETF
TRBV15	NA	TRBJ1-5	NA	TGTGCCACCACTGGGGCAAATCAGCCCCAGCATTTT	CATTGANQPQHF
TRBV6-5	NA	TRBJ1-5	NA	TGTGCCAGCAGTTACGTTGAGTCGCCCCAGCATTTT	CASSYVESPQHF
TRBV2	once	TRBJ2-2	NA	TGTGCCAGCAGTGACCAGGGCCCCGGGGAGCTGTTTTTT	CASSDQGPGELFF
TRBV6-1	NA	TRBJ1-6	NA	TGTGCCAGCAGTGAAGAAGAGGGCTTCGCACCCCTCCACTTT	CASSEEEGFAPLHF
TRBV6-4	NA	TRBJ2-2	NA	TGTGCCAGCAAGACCGGGACCGGTAACACCGGGGAGCTGTTTTTT	CASKTGTGNTGELFF
TRBV9	NA	TRBJ2-5	NA	TGTGCCAGCAGCCAATCGACTAGTGTACAAGAGACCCAGTACTTC	CASSQSTSVQETQYF
TRBV12-3/TRBV12-4	NA	TRBJ1-2	NA	TGTGCCAGCAGTCGCAGGGACTATGGCTACACCTTC	CASSRRDYGYTF
TRBV7-3	NA	TRBJ2-3	TRBD2	TGTGCCAGCAGCTATATAGCGGGGGGGCAGGATACGCAGTATTTT	CASSYIAGGQDTQYF
TRBV2	NA	TRBJ1-1	NA	TGTGCCAGCAAAGTCAGTATGAACACTGAAGCTTTCTTT	CASKVSMNTEAFF
TRBV4-2	NA	TRBJ1-2	TRBD1	TGTGCCAGCAGCCAGGACGGACAGGGAAACTATGGCTACACCTTC	CASSQDGQGNYGYTF
TRBV6-6	NA	TRBJ1-2	NA	TGTGCCAGCAGCCACTCAGACCAGGGTTCTAACTATGGCTACACCTTC	CASSHSDQGSNYGYTF
TRBV11-3	NA	TRBJ2-3	TRBD2	TGTGCCAGCAGCTTTACTAGCGGGAGGGCCTACGATACGCAGTATTTT	CASSFTSGRAYDTQYF
TRBV29-1	NA	TRBJ1-5	NA	TGCAGCGTTGTCCTTTACGGTCAGCCCCAGCATTTT	CSVVLYGQPQHF
TRBV7-3	NA	TRBJ2-6	NA	TGTGCCAGCAGCTTAAGATCTGGGGCCAACGTCCTGACTTTC	CASSLRSGANVLTF
TRBV6-1	NA	TRBJ1-1	NA	TGTGCCAGCAGTGAAGTCTTTTCAACTGGGTTAGTGAACACTGAAGCTTTCTTT	CASSEVFSTGLVNTEAFF
TRBV3-1/TRBV3-2	NA	TRBJ1-2	NA	TGTGCCAGCAGCCAAGAAACAAGTCCCTATGGCTACACCTTC	CASSQETSPYGYTF
TRBV3-1/TRBV3-2	NA	TRBJ2-3	NA	TGTGCCAGCGGGGGGGCTAGCACAGATACGCAGTATTTT	CASGGASTDTQYF
TRBV4-3	once	TRBJ2-2	NA	TGCGCCAGCAGCCAAGGGGGCGCGAACACCGGGGAGCTGTTTTTT	CASSQGGANTGELFF
TRBV5-1	NA	TRBJ2-7	TRBD2	TGCGCCAGCAGCTTGGAGGGGACTAGCGGGGCCAACTACGAGCAGTACTTC	CASSLEGTSGANYEQYF
TRBV7-8	NA	TRBJ1-1	NA	TGTGCCAGCAGCTATTCACAGGGATCCACTGAAGCTTTCTTT	CASSYSQGSTEAFF
TRBV10-3	NA	TRBJ2-7	NA	TGTGCCATCAGTGCCAGCGAAAGCTCCTACGAGCAGTACTTC	CAISASESSYEQYF
TRBV6-5	NA	TRBJ1-2	TRBD1	TGTGCCAGCAGTTACGACCTTCAGGGGGACTACACCTTC	CASSYDLQGDYTF
TRBV5-1	NA	TRBJ2-5	TRBD2	TGCGCCAGCAGCTTGGAGCGGGGGGGCGATGAGACCCAGTACTTC	CASSLERGGDETQYF
TRBV29-1	once	TRBJ2-7	NA	TGCAGCGCCCTACAGGGTCCCACGTACGAGCAGTACTTC	CSALQGPTYEQYF
TRBV2	NA	TRBJ2-5	TRBD2	TGTGCCAGCAGTGAAGCGGGTAGCGGGAGGGAAGAGACCCAGTACTTC	CASSEAGSGREETQYF
TRBV12-5	NA	TRBJ2-7	NA	TGTGCTAGTGGTTTGTCCTTGGGGGCCTTCTCCTACGAGCAGTACTTC	CASGLSLGAFSYEQYF
TRBV7-2	NA	TRBJ2-6	NA	TGTGCCAGCAGCTTACTGGTAACCAACGTCCTGACTTTC	CASSLLVTNVLTF